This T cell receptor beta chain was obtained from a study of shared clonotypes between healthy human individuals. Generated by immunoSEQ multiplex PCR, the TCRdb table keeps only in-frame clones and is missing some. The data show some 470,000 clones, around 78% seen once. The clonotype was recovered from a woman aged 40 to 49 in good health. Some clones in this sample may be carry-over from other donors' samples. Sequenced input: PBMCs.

CDR3 DNA sequence: TGTGCCAGCAGCTTAGAATCGGGGACCCAGTACTTC. This translates into CASSLESGTQYF. The gene calls are TRBV7-6 and TRBJ2-5; D is unresolved. The CDR3 is 12 amino acids. Germline V gives CDR1 SGHVS, CDR2 FNYEAQ. Trimming shortened V by 1 base and J by 7 bases, and 7 bases separated the two germline ends. The whole variable domain, filled in from reference TRBV7-6 and TRBJ2-5, reads GAGVSQSPRYKVTKRGQDVALRCDPISGHVSLYWYRQALGQGPEFLTYFNYEAQQDKSGLPNDRFSAERPEGSISTLTIQRTEQRDSAMYRCASSLESGTQYFGPGTRLLVL.